These 7 T cell receptor beta chains share one sample of origin, sequenced in a study of blood T cell repertoires in COVID-19. Assay: immunoSEQ multiplex PCR; the TCRdb copy retains only in-frame clones and omits some. The profile shows hundreds of thousands of clones, about 84% of them singletons. The specimen was PBMCs or T cells enriched from blood (not recorded which). These receptors originate from a middle-aged woman with acute COVID-19.

This clone was observed a handful of times. The chain joins TRBV3-1 (or the pseudogene TRBV3-2) to TRBJ1-6; a possible D gene is TRBD1 (5 bases). Per germline, CDR1 LGHDT and CDR2 YNNKEL (reference sequence). Between the trimmed V and J ends, which lost 7 bases and 7 bases, there was a span of 17 bases. This CDR3 region has 15 residues. This CDR3 is CASTQGASGNSPLHF. The CDR3 region has the DNA TGTGCCAGCACCCAGGGAGCCTCTGGGAATTCACCCCTCCACTTT.

The chain uses TRBV13 and TRBJ2-5; 9 bases fit TRBD2. Germline-derived CDR1 and CDR2 are PRHDT and FYEKMQ (reference sequence). V shed 2 bases and J 4 bases; nucleotides not matched to a gene: 8. The CDR3 has 16 amino acids. In DNA form, the CDR3 reads TGTGCCAGCAGCTTACGCCTAGCGGGGCTCGGAGAGACCCAGTACTTC. Translation gives CASSLRLAGLGETQYF.

The rearrangement joins TRBV5-4 to TRBJ1-2; no clear D. The CDR3 totals 14 residues. Deletions cut 4 bases from V and 4 bases from J, with 14 bases between. Per germline, CDR1 SGHNT and CDR2 YYREEE (reference sequence). The CDR3 is CASSREPRPYGYTF. In DNA form, the CDR3 reads TGTGCCAGCAGCAGGGAGCCGCGTCCCTATGGCTACACCTTC.

The chain recombines TRBV29-1 with TRBJ2-7, with 10 bases fitting TRBD1. V shed 5 bases, J shed 2 bases, and the junction held 3 bases outside the gene matches. This CDR3 is built from 13 residues. Germline V gives CDR1 SQVTM, CDR2 ANQGSEA. CDR3 DNA: TGCAGCGTTAAGACAGGGGGCCCCTACGAGCAGTACTTC. Its translation is CSVKTGGPYEQYF.

This clone was seen once. The J gene is TRBJ2-5, the V gene TRBV29-1, with no clear D. The V end lost 3 bases, the J end lost 1 base, and 9 bases lay between the germline ends. Germline CDR1 and CDR2: SQVTM and ANQGSEA. The CDR3 extends over 13 amino acids. The CDR3: CSVEWQFQETQYF. CDR3 sequence (DNA): TGCAGCGTTGAGTGGCAGTTCCAAGAGACCCAGTACTTC. The whole variable domain, remainder taken from reference TRBV29-1 and TRBJ2-5, is SAVISQKPSRDICQRGTSLTIQCQVDSQVTMMFWYRQQPGQSLTLIATANQGSEATYESGFVIDKFPISRPNLTFSTLTVSNMSPEDSSIYLCSVEWQFQETQYFGPGTRLLVL.

The chain is built from TRBV6-2 or TRBV6-3 and TRBJ1-1, with 8 nucleotides matching TRBD1. Losses at the gene ends were 5 bases for V and 4 bases for J; bases not matched to a gene: 15. The CDR3 runs 17 residues. Per germline, CDR1 MNHEY and CDR2 SVGEGT. The CDR3 sequence: CASSVSGRGRSGTEAFF. The CDR3 bases are TGTGCCAGCAGTGTATCAGGCAGGGGGCGTTCTGGCACTGAAGCTTTCTTT.

This chain links TRBV19 with TRBJ2-3; D not certain. V lost 6 bases and J lost 0, with 13 bases in between. The CDR3 runs to 15 residues. Germline-derived CDR1 and CDR2 are LNHDA and SQIVND (reference sequence). The CDR3 protein is CASSIRMPSTDTQYF. CDR3 nucleotides: TGTGCCAGTAGCATTAGAATGCCTAGCACAGATACGCAGTATTTT.